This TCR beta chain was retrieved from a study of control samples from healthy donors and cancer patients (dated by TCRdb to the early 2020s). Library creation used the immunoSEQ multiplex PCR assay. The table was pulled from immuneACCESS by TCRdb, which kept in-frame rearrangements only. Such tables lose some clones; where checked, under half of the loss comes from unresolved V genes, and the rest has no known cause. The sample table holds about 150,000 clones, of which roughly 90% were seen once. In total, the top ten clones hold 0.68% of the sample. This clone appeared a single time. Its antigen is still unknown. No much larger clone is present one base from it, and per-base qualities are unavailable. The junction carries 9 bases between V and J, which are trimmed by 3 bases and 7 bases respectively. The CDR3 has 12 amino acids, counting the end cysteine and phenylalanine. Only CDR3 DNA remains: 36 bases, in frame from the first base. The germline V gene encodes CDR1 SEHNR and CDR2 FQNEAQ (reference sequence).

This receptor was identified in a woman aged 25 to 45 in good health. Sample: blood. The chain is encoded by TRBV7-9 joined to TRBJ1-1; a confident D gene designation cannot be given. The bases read TGTGCCAGCAGCTTTGGCGGGGATGAAGCTTTCTTT. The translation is CASSFGGDEAFF.